The clone carrying this T cell receptor (beta chain) was detected once. No antigen is known for it. This sample was included in a study of CD8 T cells in ankylosing spondylitis. Whole-study findings and limits: Clones linked to disease, bearing a CD8+ phenotype, were relatively rare in peripheral blood. Earlier work had already found some motif variants in reactive arthritis synovial fluid and blood. A motif of several highly homologous TCR beta variants was seen as apparently characteristic of ankylosing spondylitis blood. Matched synovial fluid from ankylosing spondylitis patients was reported to be enriched for disease-linked clones.

Losses at the gene ends were 8 bases for V and 10 bases for J; bases not matched to a gene: 8. CDR3 length equals 12 residues. Germline assignment: CDR1 WNHNN and CDR2 SYGVQD (reference sequence). Scientists made TCR beta libraries using quantitative 5'-RACE with molecular barcodes. TCRdb processed the 5' RACE reads anew with MiXCR; each CDR3 protein has one entry. The sample yields some 800,000 distinct CDR3 sequences, 12% seen once. The sequence derives from a male donor with ankylosing spondylitis. Material for sequencing was blood, either unsorted or a sorted T cell fraction (not recorded which). The V gene is TRBV10-1, the J gene TRBJ2-1, with 7 bases matching TRBD1. CDR3 sequence reads: CASGTALREQFF. The DNA of the CDR3 is TGCGCCAGCGGGACAGCGCTCCGGGAGCAGTTCTTC.